These 23 T cell receptor delta chains originate from one sample sequenced in a study of γδ T cells in repeated Plasmodium falciparum infection. Flow sorting of PBMC yielded separate Vgamma9/Vdelta2+ and Vdelta2-negative gammadelta T cell populations for bulk repertoire analysis. TCRdb applied CATT to the multiplex PCR reads for clone calling. This sample carries 90,000 to 95,000 delta-chain clones, roughly 0.98% of them seen once, and the ten largest clones take 9.6%. Sequenced material: gamma-delta T cells from blood. Receptors originate from a pool of human donors (malaria-infected and uninfected, not separated).

This clone came up many times. V is TRDV1 and J is TRDJ4; TRDD3 matches at 11 bases. Germline CDR1 and CDR2: TSWWSYY and QGS. The CDR3 is 23 amino acids. J was trimmed by 0 bases and V by 0 bases; bases with no gene match: 24. The CDR3 region has the DNA TGTGCTCTTGGGGAACTGCTACCTGGGATGTGGGGGATACGCTGGGGCAGGGCCAGACCCCTGATCTTT. Its translation: CALGELLPGMWGIRWGRARPLIF.

A few counts support this clone. This may arise from a read error, as a much more abundant clone is one base away. This rearrangement joins TRDV2 to TRDJ1, with 12 bases fitting TRDD3. TCRdb carries no J gene annotation; the J gene was assigned here by matching the DNA with germline. The CDR3 consists of 15 residues. CDR1 is GEAIGNYY and CDR2 is EKD in the germline V gene. CDR3 nucleotide sequence: TGTGCCTGTGACATACTGGGGGATACAAAAGATAGACTCATCTTT. It translates to CACDILGDTKDRLIF.

Many counts were recorded for this clone. The same CDR3 also results from other DNA sequences found in this sample. This rearrangement joins TRDV1 to TRDJ1; a weak D match, TRDD1 (5 bases). Germline assignment: CDR1 TSWWSYY and CDR2 QGS. The CDR3 length is 16 residues. V lost 1 base, J lost 2 bases, and 14 bases lay in between. The CDR3 region has the DNA TGTGCTCTTGGGGAACATGAGGGAATAGGGACCGATAAACTCATCTTT. It specifies CALGEHEGIGTDKLIF.

There are a few counts of this clone. This probably arose from a read error, given a far larger clone one base away. The chain joins TRDV1 to TRDJ1; 9 nucleotides agree with TRDD2. As TCRdb names no J gene, one was assigned here on the basis of a DNA match to germline. Germline V gives CDR1 TSWWSYY, CDR2 QGS. The CDR3 loop spans 28 amino acids. V lost 2 bases to trimming and J lost 0 bases; unmatched junction nucleotides: 40. The CDR3 protein is CALGEYPPSYLVQRTGAGVVTHTDKLIF. CDR3 coding DNA: TGTGCTCTTGGGGAATATCCCCCTTCCTACTTAGTTCAGAGAACTGGGGCGGGGGTCGTGACGCACACCGATAAACTCATCTTT.

This clone was observed many times. The gene calls are TRDV1 and TRDJ1; 12 bases agree with TRDD3. CDR1 TSWWSYY and CDR2 QGS come from the germline V gene. The CDR3 totals 23 residues. The junction had 23 bases not matched to a gene; V was cut back by 2 bases and J by 1 base. In nucleotides, the CDR3 is TGTGCTCTTGGGGAAAATCACTCCAATCGTACTGGGGGATACTGGTGTCTCACCGATAAACTCATCTTT. Translated: CALGENHSNRTGGYWCLTDKLIF.

This clone was counted between two and nine times. The TCRdb protein, from a much larger clone, departs from this DNA's translation at residue 5, likely by read error; the protein shown derives from the DNA. The chain is built from TRDV2 and TRDJ3; the match to TRDD3 covers 7 bases. Germline V gives CDR1 GEAIGNYY, CDR2 EKD. This CDR3 region has 19 residues. V gave up 2 bases and J gave up 0 bases; unmatched junction bases: 9. CDR3 residues: CACDIVLGKHSWDTRQMFF. As DNA, the CDR3 is TGTGCCTGTGACATCGTACTGGGGAAACACTCCTGGGACACCCGACAGATGTTTTTC.

This clone has just a few counts. This DNA translates differently at residue 19 from the TCRdb protein, which is that of a much larger clone; a read error is likely, and the protein shown is the DNA's own translation. The rearrangement joins TRDV2 to TRDJ1; 11 bases align to TRDD3. Looked up from germline, CDR1 is GEAIGNYY and CDR2 is EKD. The CDR3 length is 20 residues. The CDR3 loop is CACDKVSVLGDSPYTDKLTF. The CDR3 coding sequence is TGTGCCTGTGACAAGGTCTCGGTACTGGGGGATAGCCCGTACACCGATAAACTCACCTTT.

A word on this clone: The protein recorded in TCRdb matches a much larger clone and deviates from this DNA's translation at residue 13, suggesting a read error; the protein here is obtained by translating the DNA. The J gene is TRDJ2, the V gene TRDV1; D may be TRDD2 (5 bases). No J gene is reported in TCRdb; it was inferred here by comparing the DNA with germline. Germline lookup yields CDR1 TSWWSYY and CDR2 QGS. V lost 0 bases and J 0 bases, leaving 29 bases between the germline ends. The CDR3 runs to 23 residues. This chain's CDR3 is CALGELLPLLYYSGPSLTAQLFF. CDR3 nucleotide sequence: TGTGCTCTTGGGGAACTGTTGCCTCTCCTATACTACTCGGGGCCCTCTTTGACAGCACAACTCTTCTTT.

As regards this clone: The protein given by TCRdb reflects a much larger clone and differs at residue 13 from this DNA's translation, likely from a read error; the protein shown is the DNA's translation. V and J are TRDV2 and TRDJ1; no definite D call. TCRdb does not report a J gene; here it was assigned by matching the DNA to germline references. The CDR3 is 19 residues long. Trimming shortened V by 0 bases and J by 4 bases, and 26 bases separated the two germline ends. The germline gives CDR1 GEAIGNYY, CDR2 EKD. The CDR3 loop is CACDTVAATPNTPYDKLIF. CDR3 coding DNA: TGTGCCTGTGACACCGTCGCCGCGACCCCTAACACCCCCTACGATAAACTCATCTTT.

In this sample, this clone turned up a few times. This sequence is one base from a far larger clone and is likely a read error. This CDR3 is also generated by other DNA sequences in the sample. This chain links TRDV2 with TRDJ1; 9 bases align to TRDD3. Germline matching of the DNA provided the J gene here, since TCRdb leaves it blank. Germline CDR1 and CDR2: GEAIGNYY and EKD. The CDR3 is 22 amino acids. In DNA form, the CDR3 reads TGTGCCTGTGCCAGAAAGAACCCTACGCTGGGGGATGGAACCCTGTACACCGACAAACTCATCTTT. Protein product: CACARKNPTLGDGTLYTDKLIF.

On this clone itself: This DNA's translation and the protein TCRdb lists, from a much larger clone, do not match at residue 4, likely due to a read error; the protein shown is translated from the DNA. The rearrangement uses TRDV1 and TRDJ1; D is unclear. Germline matching of the DNA provided the J gene here, since TCRdb leaves it blank. Germline-derived CDR1 and CDR2 are TSWWSYY and QGS. The CDR3 has 14 residues. The V end lost 8 bases, the J end lost 10 bases, and 23 bases lay between the germline ends. CDR3 protein: CALRGLSLRTVLIF. CDR3 nucleotides: TGTGCTCTTAGGGGCCTATCACTCCGCACGGTACTCATCTTT.

In regard to this clone: This DNA's translation differs at residue 3 from TCRdb's protein, which comes from a much larger clone; a read error is likely, and the protein shown is translated from the DNA. The chain employs TRDV2 and TRDJ1, with TRDD3 matching over 13 bases. This CDR3 has 16 residues. CDR1 GEAIGNYY and CDR2 EKD come from the germline V gene. CDR3 DNA sequence: TGTGCCTTTGACATACTGGGGGATACGCTCACCGATAAACTCATCTTT. As protein: CAFDILGDTLTDKLIF.

This clone was recorded at least ten times. The protein recorded in TCRdb matches a much larger clone and deviates from this DNA's translation at residue 10, suggesting a read error; the protein here is obtained by translating the DNA. The V and J genes are TRDV2 and TRDJ1; 9 positions agree with TRDD3. The J gene was missing in TCRdb and was found by matching the end of the DNA to germline. Germline lookup yields CDR1 GEAIGNYY and CDR2 EKD. Losses at the gene ends were 0 bases for V and 0 bases for J; bases not matched to a gene: 13. This CDR3 has 19 residues. CDR3 DNA sequence: TGTGCCTGTGACACCGGGATCTGGGGGATGCGCGGGTACACCGATAAACTCATCTTT. Residues: CACDTGIWGMRGYTDKLIF.

Notes on this clone: This is likely an artifact of a read error, given a far larger clone one base away. Other DNA sequences of this sample code for an identical CDR3. The J gene went uncalled, whereas the V gene is TRDV1; the D segment call TRDD3 is taken from the table without a DNA check. Germline loops: CDR1 TSWWSYY, CDR2 QGS. CDR3 length: 19 amino acids. The CDR3 DNA reads as TGTGCTCTTGGGGAAAAAGAGGGGCGTCTAAACTCTTACACCGATAAACTCATCTTC. It yields the protein CALGEKEGRLNSYTDKLIF.

This clone was seen only a few times. A far larger clone lies a single base away; this is likely a read error. Different DNA sequences within this sample yield the same CDR3. This chain connects TRDV1 to TRDJ1; 9 bases line up with TRDD3. TCRdb supplies no J gene; here it was assigned by aligning the nucleotide sequence to germline. The CDR3 contains 22 residues. Germline loops: CDR1 TSWWSYY, CDR2 QGS. The CDR3 loop reads CALGELKASLAGGFTCTDKLIF. CDR3 bases: TGTGCTCTTGGGGAACTAAAGGCCTCCTTGGCTGGGGGATTCACCTGCACCGACAAACTCATCTTT.

Notes on this clone: With only one base between it and a far larger clone, this is likely a read error. Other DNA sequences in the sample encode the same CDR3. V usage is TRDV2 and J usage is TRDJ1; TRDD3 matches at 8 bases. TCRdb does not report a J gene; here it was assigned by matching the DNA to germline references. After removal of 3 bases from V and 0 bases from J, the junction contained 17 bases not matched to a gene. The CDR3 has 19 amino acids. Germline V gene sequence: CDR1 GEAIGNYY, CDR2 EKD. The CDR3 is CACDSLLGALPGDTDKLIF. For the CDR3, the DNA is TGTGCCTGTGACTCCTTACTGGGGGCATTACCAGGGGACACCGATAAACTCATCTTT.

About this clone itself: An end of the junction differs from the germline gene, which may be a read error. The sample holds other DNA sequences that translate to the same CDR3. The V gene is TRDV1, the J gene TRDJ1; perhaps TRDD2 as D (8 bases). Here the J gene came from matching the DNA to germline, since TCRdb omits it. This CDR3 contains 26 residues. CDR1 TSWWSYY and CDR2 QGS come from the germline V gene. The CDR3 sequence is CALGDSFFLRKSVLGTPIRPIDKLIF. CDR3 DNA: TGCGCCCTTGGGGACTCTTTCTTCCTACGTAAAAGTGTACTGGGGACCCCCATTCGTCCGATTGATAAACTCATCTTT.

This clone was observed a few times. The TCRdb record carries a much larger clone's protein, which differs from this DNA's translation at residue 5; a read error is the likely cause, and the protein listed here is the DNA translation. The rearrangement uses TRDV2 and TRDJ1; 8 positions agree with TRDD3. CDR1 is GEAIGNYY, CDR2 EKD, per germline. Trimming cost V 3 bases and J 0 bases; bases outside gene matches: 17. The CDR3 has 19 amino acids. CDR3 in DNA: TGTGCCTGTGACTCACGGGAAGTAAGTACTGGGGGGTACACCGATAAACTCATCTTT. Translating it yields CACDSREVSTGGYTDKLIF.

This clone appeared many times. The protein given by TCRdb reflects a much larger clone and differs at residue 5 from this DNA's translation, likely from a read error; the protein shown is the DNA's translation. The chain employs TRDV3 and TRDJ1, with D perhaps being TRDD2 or TRDD3 (6 bases each). The germline gives CDR1 TVYSNPD, CDR2 GDNSRS (reference sequence). CDR3 length equals 17 residues. The V gene lost 2 bases and the J gene lost 0 bases, with 22 bases spanning the gap. The CDR3 sequence: CAFVTQLGAFHTDKLIF. The CDR3 nucleotides are TGTGCCTTTGTCACTCAACTGGGTGCCTTCCACACCGATAAACTCATCTTT.

This clone was seen ten or more times. Only one base separates this from a far larger clonotype, so it likely reflects a read error. Other DNA variants within this sample encode the same CDR3. The rearrangement uses TRDV2 and TRDJ1; D perhaps matches TRDD3 (6 bases). TCRdb does not report a J gene; here it was assigned by matching the DNA to germline references. Deletions cut 1 base from V and 7 bases from J, with 36 bases between. From germline, CDR1 is GEAIGNYY and CDR2 EKD. The CDR3 has 21 residues. The CDR3 DNA sequence: TGTGCCTGTGACACTGATAACGGTTCTGGGGATTGCGGCCATCCCCTGGGTAAACTCATCTTT. This sequence encodes CACDTDNGSGDCGHPLGKLIF.

This clone has only a few counts. Translating this DNA gives a protein that differs at residue 14 from the TCRdb one, which belongs to a much larger clone; a read error is likely, and the protein shown is this translation. CDR3 bases: TGTGCTCTTGGGGATTATTCCTTCTGGGGGATACCAACTATAGCACAACTCTTCTTT. Encoded protein: CALGDYSFWGIPTIAQLFF. This chain links TRDV1 with TRDJ2; 11 bases line up with TRDD3. This CDR3 contains 19 residues. V shed 3 bases, J shed 7 bases, and the junction held 16 bases outside the gene matches. Germline values: CDR1 TSWWSYY, CDR2 QGS.

In its sample, this clone was seen a few times. The protein TCRdb lists belongs to a much larger clone and differs from this DNA's translation at residue 9, which points to a read error; the protein shown is made from the DNA. The chain couples TRDV1 to TRDJ1, with a possible D match to TRDD3 (8 bases). The J gene, absent from TCRdb, was called here by matching the DNA to germline. The CDR3 sequence is 18 residues long. The ends were cut back, 3 bases at V and 6 bases at J, with 26 bases in the middle. The germline gives CDR1 TSWWSYY, CDR2 QGS. The CDR3, as DNA: TGTGCTCTTGGGGATCCGCCTTCCTGTGAGACTGGGGGGTATAAACTCATCTTT. Its protein product is CALGDPPSCETGGYKLIF.

This clone was counted at least ten times. The likely explanation is a read error, given a far larger clone one base away. Other DNA sequences of this sample code for an identical CDR3. This chain joins TRDV2 and TRDJ1; 8 nucleotides align to TRDD3. From germline, CDR1 is GEAIGNYY and CDR2 EKD. The V and J ends lost 1 base and 0 bases, in that order; junction bases with no gene match: 21. The CDR3 covers 21 residues. In DNA form, the CDR3 reads TGTGCCTGTGACACTCTCACTACTGGGGGCCTGCCCGCTGACTACACCGATAAACTCATCTTT. Translation gives CACDTLTTGGLPADYTDKLIF.